This T cell receptor beta chain was profiled in a study of Ad26.COV2.S vaccination and SARS-CoV-2 variants. Study findings and constraints: The authors reported substantial breadth in spike-specific CD8+ and CD4+ T cell responses after vaccination. Vaccinated individuals (as opposed to placebo recipients) had higher spike-specific TCR breadth. Total T cell responses may have been underestimated by the TCR breadth and depth analyses. Placebo recipients and vaccine recipients were similar in non-spike TCR breadth.

This clone was detected many times. The antigen is unknown. Using immunoSEQ multiplex PCR, the repertoire was profiled, and TCRdb retains in-frame clones only, with some absent. Of about 87,000 clones in the sample, more than 65% are singletons; the top ten hold roughly 15%. This CDR3 region has 14 residues. V shed 5 bases and J shed 2 bases, with 13 bases lying between them. Germline V gene data show CDR1 as MDHEN and CDR2 as SYDVKM. This sample comprised peripheral blood, obtained after recovery from COVID-19. This sequence was found in a human donor who had recovered from COVID-19. The V call is TRBV28, the J call TRBJ2-7; unclear D gene. In DNA form, the CDR3 reads TGTGCCAGCAGTCCCCGGACCGGTCCCTACGAGCAGTACTTC. Protein: CASSPRTGPYEQYF.